This passage covers 18 T cell receptor beta chains from one sample sequenced in a study of identifying expanded T cells in peripheral blood. The method was immunoSEQ multiplex PCR; TCRdb's version includes in-frame clones alone and lacks a portion of them. Among roughly 100,000 clones listed, 85% to 90% were seen once. The sample consisted of blood. These TCRs come from a person between 18 and 70 years old in good health.

This clone appeared once. The gene calls are TRBV19 and TRBJ2-1; D is ambiguous. CDR1 is LNHDA and CDR2 is SQIVND in the germline V gene (reference sequence). The CDR3 totals 15 residues. The germline V and J ends were trimmed by 1 base and 2 bases, with 9 bases remaining between them. CDR3 loop: CASSIGPGAYNEQFF. DNA of the CDR3: TGTGCCAGTAGTATAGGCCCAGGAGCCTACAATGAGCAGTTCTTC.

The chain links TRBV28 to TRBJ1-1; TRBD1 might be the D (6 bases). The V gene's germline CDR1 is MDHEN and CDR2 SYDVKM. The germline V and J ends were trimmed by 8 bases and 12 bases, with 19 bases remaining between them. The CDR3 totals 12 residues. CDR3 in DNA: TGTGCCAGCGGACAAAATACAGGGCTGTCTTTCTTT. This translates into CASGQNTGLSFF.

The J gene is TRBJ2-7, the V gene TRBV6-6; no clear D. Germline assignment: CDR1 MNHNY and CDR2 SVGAGI (reference sequence). The CDR3 is 12 amino acids. V lost 0 bases to trimming and J lost 3 bases, with 3 bases between them. This CDR3 reads CASSYSNYEQYF. The CDR3 region has the DNA TGTGCCAGCAGTTACTCGAACTACGAGCAGTACTTC.

This chain links TRBV28 with TRBJ1-2; 8 bases align to TRBD1. V lost 6 bases, J lost 2 bases, and 11 bases stayed unmatched. The CDR3 loop spans 16 amino acids. In germline, CDR1 is MDHEN, CDR2 SYDVKM. CDR3 sequence (DNA): TGTGCCAGCAGACAACGCACAGGGGGGGGGAACTATGGCTACACCTTC. Translating it yields CASRQRTGGGNYGYTF.

The chain uses TRBV14 and TRBJ2-7, with 12 bases lining up with TRBD1. The CDR3 has 15 amino acids. V dropped 4 bases and J dropped 7; count of bases not matched to a gene: 8. Germline CDR1 is SGHDN and CDR2 is FVKESK. The CDR3 spells CASSRDRGHVIEQYF. In nucleotides, the CDR3 is TGTGCCAGCAGCCGGGACAGGGGGCATGTTATTGAGCAGTACTTC.

The chain recombines TRBV27 with TRBJ2-7; 8 bases map to TRBD2. Per the germline V gene, CDR1 is MNHEY and CDR2 is SMNVEV (reference sequence). This CDR3 is 15 amino acids long. V lost 3 bases to trimming and J lost 2 bases; unmatched junction nucleotides: 6. The CDR3 nucleotides read TGTGCCAGCAGTTTCGGGGGGGGCCCAACCTACGAGCAGTACTTC. Amino acid sequence: CASSFGGGPTYEQYF.

In its sample, this clone was seen once. The DNA for the CDR3 is TGCAGCGTTGGAAGTAGCAATCAGCCCCAGCATTTT. This sequence encodes CSVGSSNQPQHF. This chain connects TRBV29-1 to TRBJ1-5; no reliable D call. The CDR3 sequence is 12 residues long. Trimming removed 4 bases at V and 0 bases at J, with 4 bases between. Germline CDR1 and CDR2: SQVTM and ANQGSEA.

Only a few counts were recorded for this clone. CDR3 in amino acids: CASSITNEQFF. CDR3 DNA: TGTGCCAGCAGCATAACAAATGAGCAGTTCTTC. The chain is built from TRBV11-2 and TRBJ2-1; D is undetermined. V lost 5 bases to trimming and J lost 7 bases, with 6 bases between them. Germline V gene sequence: CDR1 SGHAT, CDR2 FQNNGV. CDR3 length equals 11 residues. Complete variable domain (other parts from reference TRBV11-2 and TRBJ2-1): EAGVAQSPRYKIIEKRQSVAFWCNPISGHATLYWYQQILGQGPKLLIQFQNNGVVDDSQLPKDRFSAERLKGVDSTLKIQPAKLEDSAVYLCASSITNEQFFGPGTRLTVL.

This clone was seen a handful of times. The rearrangement uses TRBV2 and TRBJ1-2, with D uncertain. The length of the CDR3 is 13 residues. Germline V lookup: CDR1 SNHLY, CDR2 FYNNEI. V shed 4 bases and J shed 4 bases, with 10 bases lying between them. The CDR3 loop reads CASSVQAAYGYTF. In DNA form, the CDR3 reads TGTGCCAGCAGTGTCCAAGCCGCCTATGGCTACACCTTC.

The chain is built from TRBV7-6 and TRBJ1-3; D might be TRBD1 (5 bases). Trimming removed 2 bases at V and 2 bases at J, with 19 bases between. Germline values: CDR1 SGHVS, CDR2 FNYEAQ. CDR3 length: 18 residues. The CDR3 protein is CASSLQGGQNPTGNTIYF. The CDR3 DNA sequence: TGTGCCAGCAGCTTACAGGGTGGCCAAAATCCCACTGGAAACACCATATATTTT.

J is TRBJ2-3 and V is TRBV7-2; D is perhaps TRBD2 (5 bases). Germline loops: CDR1 SGHTA, CDR2 FQGNSA. CDR3 size: 16 residues. Between the trimmed V and J ends, which lost 5 bases and 6 bases, there was a span of 21 bases. CDR3 protein: CASSRRFGDQRDTQYF. As DNA, the CDR3 is TGTGCCAGCAGCCGCCGCTTCGGGGATCAGCGGGATACGCAGTATTTT. Looking up the rest from reference TRBV7-2 and TRBJ2-3 gives the full variable domain: GAGVSQSPSNKVTEKGKDVELRCDPISGHTALYWYRQSLGQGLEFLIYFQGNSAPDKSGLPSDRFSAERTGGSVSTLTIQRTQQEDSAVYLCASSRRFGDQRDTQYFGPGTRLTVL.

The gene calls are TRBV28 and TRBJ1-5, with D possibly TRBD1 on 6 matching bases. Germline V gene lookup returns CDR1 MDHEN and CDR2 SYDVKM. The germline V and J ends were trimmed by 5 bases and 2 bases, with 13 bases remaining between them. This CDR3 is built from 15 residues. CDR3 nucleotide sequence: TGTGCCAGCAGTATACAGGGACGAGGCAATCAGCCCCAGCATTTT. It specifies CASSIQGRGNQPQHF.

This sequence joins TRBV5-5 and TRBJ2-1, with 9 bases aligning to TRBD1. This CDR3 spans 16 amino acids. The junction had 11 bases not matched to a gene; V was cut back by 6 bases and J by 4 bases. From germline, CDR1 is SGHKS and CDR2 YYEKEE (reference sequence). The DNA of the CDR3 is TGTGCCAGCACCCGTACTGACAGGGGGTCTTACAATGAGCAGTTCTTC. Its protein product is CASTRTDRGSYNEQFF.

The rearrangement uses TRBV5-1 and TRBJ2-1; the D call may be TRBD1 or TRBD2 (6 bases each). Germline CDR1 is SGHRS and CDR2 is YFSETQ. There are 13 residues in the CDR3. V was trimmed by 5 bases and J by 9 bases, leaving 15 bases between them. The CDR3: CASSVGGPTEQFF. CDR3 in DNA: TGCGCCAGCAGTGTTGGGGGGCCCACTGAGCAGTTCTTC.

The J gene is TRBJ2-3, the V gene TRBV9; a weak D match, TRBD2 (6 bases). CDR1 is SGDLS and CDR2 is YYNGEE in the germline V gene. Trimming took off 2 bases at V and 4 bases at J, with 8 bases between the two ends. The CDR3 extends over 13 amino acids. As DNA, the CDR3 is TGTGCCAGCAGCGTGACTAGTTCAGATACGCAGTATTTT. Translating it yields CASSVTSSDTQYF.

The CDR3 loop reads CASSQRTDTQYF. In nucleotides, the CDR3 is TGCGCCAGCAGCCAACGTACAGATACGCAGTATTTT. The chain recombines TRBV4-1 with TRBJ2-3; D remains ambiguous. CDR1 and CDR2 from the germline V gene are MGHRA and YSYEKL. V was trimmed by 2 bases and J by 3 bases, leaving 3 bases between them. The CDR3 totals 12 residues.

This clone was observed a handful of times. This chain joins TRBV18 and TRBJ2-2; 11 nucleotides agree with TRBD2. With 0 bases clipped from V and 5 bases from J, the junction kept 5 bases outside the gene matches. This CDR3 contains 17 residues. Germline CDR1 and CDR2: KGHSH and LQKENI. CDR3 in DNA: TGTGCCAGCTCACCACCGGGACTAGCGGCGGGGACCGGGGAGCTGTTTTTT. It translates to CASSPPGLAAGTGELFF.

The chain has TRBV15 and TRBJ2-7, with TRBD1 as a possible D gene (5 bases). The CDR3 totals 14 residues. The germline V and J ends were trimmed by 2 bases and 3 bases, with 11 bases remaining between them. Germline CDR1 LNHNV, CDR2 YYDKDF (reference sequence). The CDR3 DNA reads TGTGCCACCAGCAGACAGGGCTCCCGCTACGAGCAGTACTTC. Translation: CATSRQGSRYEQYF.